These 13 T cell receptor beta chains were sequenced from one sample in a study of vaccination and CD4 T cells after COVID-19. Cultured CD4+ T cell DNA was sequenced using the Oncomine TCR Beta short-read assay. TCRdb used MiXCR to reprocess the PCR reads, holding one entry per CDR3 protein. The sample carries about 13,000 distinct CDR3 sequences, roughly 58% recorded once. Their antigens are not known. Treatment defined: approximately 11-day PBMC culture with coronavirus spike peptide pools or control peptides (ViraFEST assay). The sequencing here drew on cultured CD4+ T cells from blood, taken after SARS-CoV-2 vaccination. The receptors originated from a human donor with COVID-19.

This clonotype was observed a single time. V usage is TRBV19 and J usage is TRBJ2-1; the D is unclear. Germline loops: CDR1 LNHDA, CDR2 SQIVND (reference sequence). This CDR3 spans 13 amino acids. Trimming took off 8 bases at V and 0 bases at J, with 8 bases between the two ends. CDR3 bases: TGTGCCAGTTCCAAGAGCTCCTACAATGAGCAGTTCTTC. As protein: CASSKSSYNEQFF. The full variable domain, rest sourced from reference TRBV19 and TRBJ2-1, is DGGITQSPKYLFRKEGQNVTLSCEQNLNHDAMYWYRQDPGQGLRLIYYSQIVNDFQKGDIAEGYSVSREKKESFPLTVTSAQKNPTAFYLCASSKSSYNEQFFGPGTRLTVL.

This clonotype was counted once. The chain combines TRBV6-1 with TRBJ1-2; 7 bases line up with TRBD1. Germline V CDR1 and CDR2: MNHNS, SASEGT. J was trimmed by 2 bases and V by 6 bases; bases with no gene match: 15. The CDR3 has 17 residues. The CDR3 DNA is TGTGCCAGCAGCCAACCACAAGGGACAGATGCCAACTATGGCTACACCTTC. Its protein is CASSQPQGTDANYGYTF.

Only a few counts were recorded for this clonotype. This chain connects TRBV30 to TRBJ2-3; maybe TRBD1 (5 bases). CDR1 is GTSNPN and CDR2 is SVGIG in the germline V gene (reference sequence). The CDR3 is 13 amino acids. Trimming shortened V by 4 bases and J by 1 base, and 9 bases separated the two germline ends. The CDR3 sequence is CAWIPRGTDTQYF. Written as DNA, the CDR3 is TGTGCCTGGATTCCCAGGGGCACAGATACGCAGTATTTT.

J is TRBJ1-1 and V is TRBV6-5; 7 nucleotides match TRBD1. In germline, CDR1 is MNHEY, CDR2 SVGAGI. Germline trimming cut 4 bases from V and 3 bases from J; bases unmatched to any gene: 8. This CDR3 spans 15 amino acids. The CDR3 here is CASSSTGLGDTEAFF. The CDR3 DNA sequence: TGTGCCAGCAGTTCGACAGGGCTGGGGGACACTGAAGCTTTCTTT.

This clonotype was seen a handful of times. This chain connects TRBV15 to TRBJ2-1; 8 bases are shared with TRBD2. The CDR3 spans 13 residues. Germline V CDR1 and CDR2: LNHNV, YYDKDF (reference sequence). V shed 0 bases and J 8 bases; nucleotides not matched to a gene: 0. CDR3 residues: CATSRDSGDEQFF. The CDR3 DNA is TGTGCCACCAGCAGAGATAGCGGGGATGAGCAGTTCTTC.

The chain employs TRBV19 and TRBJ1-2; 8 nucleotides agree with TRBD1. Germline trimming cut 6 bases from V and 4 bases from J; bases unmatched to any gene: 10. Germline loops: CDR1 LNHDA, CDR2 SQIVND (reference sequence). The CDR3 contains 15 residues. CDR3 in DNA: TGTGCCAGTAGAGATCCAGGGGGCGTGACCTATGGCTACACCTTC. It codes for CASRDPGGVTYGYTF.

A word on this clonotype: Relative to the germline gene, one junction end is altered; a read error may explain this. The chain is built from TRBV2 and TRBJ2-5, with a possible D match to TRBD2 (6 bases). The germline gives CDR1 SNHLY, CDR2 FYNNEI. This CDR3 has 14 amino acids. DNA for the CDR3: TGTGCCAGCAGCCTGGACGGAGGGCAAGGGACCCAGTACTTC. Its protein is CASSLDGGQGTQYF.

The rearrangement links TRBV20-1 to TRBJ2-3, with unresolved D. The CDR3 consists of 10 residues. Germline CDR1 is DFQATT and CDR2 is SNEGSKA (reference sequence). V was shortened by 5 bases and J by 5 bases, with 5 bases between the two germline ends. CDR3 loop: CSARQDTQYF. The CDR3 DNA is TGCAGTGCTCGCCAAGATACGCAGTATTTT.

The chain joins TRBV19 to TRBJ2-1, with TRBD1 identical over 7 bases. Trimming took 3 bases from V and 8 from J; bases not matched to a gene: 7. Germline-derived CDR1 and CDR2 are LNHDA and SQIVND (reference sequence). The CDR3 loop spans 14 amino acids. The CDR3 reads CASSIGQGVDEQFF. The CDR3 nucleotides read TGTGCCAGTAGTATTGGCCAGGGGGTCGATGAGCAGTTCTTC.

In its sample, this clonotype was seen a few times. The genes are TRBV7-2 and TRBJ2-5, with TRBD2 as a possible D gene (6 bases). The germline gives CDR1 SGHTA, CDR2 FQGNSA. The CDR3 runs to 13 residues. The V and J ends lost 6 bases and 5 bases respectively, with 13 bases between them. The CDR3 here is CASSRSSAETQYF. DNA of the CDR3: TGTGCCAGCAGTAGATCTAGCGCGGAGACCCAGTACTTC.

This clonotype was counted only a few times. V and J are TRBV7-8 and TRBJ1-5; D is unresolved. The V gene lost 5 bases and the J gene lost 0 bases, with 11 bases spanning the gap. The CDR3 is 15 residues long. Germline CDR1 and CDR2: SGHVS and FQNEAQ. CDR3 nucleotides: TGTGCCAGCAGCAGACATCAGGATAGCAATCAGCCCCAGCATTTT. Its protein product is CASSRHQDSNQPQHF. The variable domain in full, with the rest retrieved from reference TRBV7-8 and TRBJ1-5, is GAGVSQSPRYKVAKRGQDVALRCDPISGHVSLFWYQQALGQGPEFLTYFQNEAQLDKSGLPSDRFFAERPEGSVSTLKIQRTQQEDSAVYLCASSRHQDSNQPQHFGDGTRLSIL.

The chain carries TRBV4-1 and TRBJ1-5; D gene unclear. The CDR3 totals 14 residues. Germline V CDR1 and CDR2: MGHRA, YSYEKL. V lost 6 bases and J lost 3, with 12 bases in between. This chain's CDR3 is CASSLEEYNQPQHF. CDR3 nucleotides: TGCGCCAGCAGTCTAGAGGAGTACAATCAGCCCCAGCATTTT.

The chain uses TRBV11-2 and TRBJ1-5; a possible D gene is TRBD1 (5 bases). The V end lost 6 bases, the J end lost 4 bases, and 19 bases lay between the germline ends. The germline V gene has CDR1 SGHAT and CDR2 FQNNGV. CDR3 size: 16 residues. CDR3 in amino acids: CASRALRDRPNQPQHF. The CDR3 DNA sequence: TGTGCCAGCAGGGCGTTAAGGGACCGGCCGAATCAGCCCCAGCATTTT.